The rows below give T cell receptor beta chains drawn from one sample of a study of blood T cell repertoires in COVID-19. Sequenced by immunoSEQ multiplex PCR; TCRdb stores in-frame clones only, minus some. The sample has roughly 150,000 clones; roughly 90% are singletons. The sample taken for sequencing was peripheral blood. All receptors derive from a man aged 60-69 years with acute or convalescent COVID-19. The CDR3 runs from the conserved cysteine through the conserved F or W. Fields, in order: V gene, J gene, D gene, clone size, CDR3 protein. D genes are given only for firm matches. A clone size is listed for some rows: how often the clone was seen (once, few, many), or a class if it is expanded.

>TRBV18|TRBJ2-7|NA|NA
CASSPNPPVSYEQYF
>TRBV3-1/TRBV3-2|TRBJ1-6|TRBD1|NA
CASSHNQGTGFDF
>TRBV11-2|TRBJ1-3|NA|NA
CASSSTDHSGNTIYF
>TRBV7-9|TRBJ1-2|NA|NA
CASSLDLRGEYGYTF
>TRBV6-5|TRBJ1-1|NA|NA
CASSTRGANTEAFF
>TRBV6-5|TRBJ1-2|TRBD1|few
CASSYPGQGLRGYTF
>TRBV4-2|TRBJ1-6|NA|once
CASSQGGEGSPLHF
>TRBV21-1|TRBJ2-7|NA|NA
CASRLEDRGHEQYF
>TRBV13|TRBJ2-3|TRBD2|NA
CASSLGAGTSGVADTQYF
>TRBV12-5|TRBJ2-1|NA|few
CASGLSQVTLNEQFF
>TRBV12-3/TRBV12-4|TRBJ1-6|TRBD1|NA
CASSFQGGSPLHF
>TRBV6-5|TRBJ2-7|NA|NA
CASSITQGNYEQYF
>TRBV6-5|TRBJ1-6|NA|NA
CASRRSGPPLHF
>TRBV12-3/TRBV12-4|TRBJ1-2|NA|NA
CASSRQANYGYTF
>TRBV5-6|TRBJ1-1|NA|once
CASSRGGRMNTEAFF
>TRBV7-9|TRBJ2-7|NA|NA
CASSSRDSSYEQYF
>TRBV7-9|TRBJ2-7|NA|NA
CASSPVSYEQYF
>TRBV18|TRBJ2-1|TRBD2|NA
CASSIAGGPYNEQFF
>TRBV19|TRBJ1-6|TRBD1|NA
CASSMDRGYNSPLHF
>TRBV27|TRBJ1-5|NA|NA
CASSSRGYSNQPQHF
>TRBV12-5|TRBJ2-1|TRBD2|NA
CASEPAGAYNEQFF
>TRBV12-5|TRBJ1-2|TRBD1|NA
CASGPGDRNYGYTF
>TRBV5-8|TRBJ2-3|NA|NA
CASSLRGSTDTQYF
>TRBV7-2|TRBJ2-2|NA|NA
CASSPPTRNTGELFF
>TRBV9|TRBJ1-6|TRBD1|NA
CASSARPRRQGSSYNSPLHF